This entry lists 15 T cell receptor beta chains sequenced from one sample in a study of vaccination effects on CD4 cells after COVID-19. These TCRs are of unknown antigen specificity. On roughly day 10 of culture, CD4+ T cells were separated out. BNT162b2 vaccine or mRNA-1273 vaccine was given to participants in two doses. Clones were read by immunoSEQ multiplex PCR, and TCRdb kept only the in-frame ones, dropping some. The profile shows roughly 30,000 clones, 70% to 75% of them singletons. The sample here was CD4+ T cells from PBMCs cultured without peptide, taken after COVID-19 vaccination. The origin of the receptors is a human donor who received a COVID-19 vaccine.

The J gene is TRBJ1-2, the V gene TRBV28, with D perhaps matching TRBD1 (5 bases). CDR1 MDHEN and CDR2 SYDVKM come from the germline V gene. This CDR3 comprises 13 residues. V was pared by 6 bases and J by 6 bases, with 14 bases between. CDR3 protein: CASSMIDRNGYTF. The CDR3 DNA reads as TGTGCCAGCAGCATGATCGACAGAAATGGCTACACCTTC.

The chain combines TRBV5-1 with TRBJ2-2; maybe TRBD1 (7 bases). Germline V gene data show CDR1 as SGHRS and CDR2 as YFSETQ. The CDR3 is 15 amino acids. V was shortened by 1 base and J by 4 bases, with 11 bases between the two germline ends. CDR3 DNA: TGCGCCAGCAGCTTGACAGGGGACTCCACCGGGGAGCTGTTTTTT. Encoded protein: CASSLTGDSTGELFF. Variable domain in full (rest from reference TRBV5-1 and TRBJ2-2): KAGVTQTPRYLIKTRGQQVTLSCSPISGHRSVSWYQQTPGQGLQFLFEYFSETQRNKGNFPGRFSGRQFSNSRSEMNVSTLELGDSALYLCASSLTGDSTGELFFGEGSRLTVL.

V usage is TRBV7-3 and J usage is TRBJ2-4; TRBD2 matches 8 bases. Germline V gene sequence: CDR1 SGHTA, CDR2 FQGTGA. The CDR3 is 19 amino acids. V dropped 5 bases and J dropped 6; count of bases not matched to a gene: 21. CDR3 residues: CASSPLASGGPLGGNIQYF. CDR3 in DNA: TGTGCCAGCAGCCCCCTTGCAAGCGGGGGCCCCTTAGGGGGAAACATTCAGTACTTC.

The chain recombines TRBV12-3 or TRBV12-4 with TRBJ1-2; D possibly corresponds to TRBD1 (5 bases). Trimming removed 3 bases from V and 4 bases from J, with 9 bases in between. There are 13 residues in the CDR3. The CDR3 spells CASSFAGGYGYTF. The CDR3, as DNA: TGTGCCAGCAGTTTTGCGGGGGGCTATGGCTACACCTTC.

The rearrangement joins TRBV20-1 to TRBJ2-2; D call uncertain. There are 11 residues in the CDR3. Trimming stripped 5 bases from V and 7 bases from J, with 8 bases between. Germline CDR1 and CDR2: DFQATT and SNEGSKA (reference sequence). The DNA for the CDR3 is TGCAGTGCTGGCGTAAACGGGGAGCTGTTTTTT. Encoded protein: CSAGVNGELFF.

The chain is built from TRBV18 and TRBJ2-1; D is unresolved. CDR1 and CDR2 (germline): KGHSH, LQKENI. Trimming pared 6 bases from V and 0 bases from J, leaving 12 bases between. The CDR3 spans 15 residues. The CDR3 nucleotides read TGTGCCAGCTCCCCCCGTACCTCCTCCTACAATGAGCAGTTCTTC. It specifies CASSPRTSSYNEQFF.

This clone appeared a single time. This sequence joins TRBV18 and TRBJ2-7, with D tentatively TRBD2 (5 bases). V was cut by 8 bases and J by 4 bases, with 18 bases left in between. The CDR3 length is 14 residues. Germline V gives CDR1 KGHSH, CDR2 LQKENI. CDR3 in amino acids: CASTNPRERYEQYF. In nucleotides, the CDR3 is TGTGCCAGCACGAACCCCCGGGAACGATACGAGCAGTACTTC.

As DNA, the CDR3 is TGTGCCAGCAGTCATCCGGACAGGGGGTACTACGAGCAGTACTTC. This codes for CASSHPDRGYYEQYF. The rearrangement links TRBV6-2 or TRBV6-3 to TRBJ2-7; TRBD1 matches 10 bases. CDR1 MNHEY and CDR2 SVGEGT come from the germline V gene. The trim removed 5 bases at V and 3 bases at J, leaving 7 bases unmatched. The CDR3 extends over 15 amino acids.

The V call is TRBV2, the J call TRBJ1-2, with D hard to call. The ends were cut back, 4 bases at V and 0 bases at J, with 9 bases in the middle. Germline V gives CDR1 SNHLY, CDR2 FYNNEI. The CDR3 has 14 amino acids. CDR3 DNA: TGTGCCAGCAGTGCGGAGGTTACTAACTATGGCTACACCTTC. Translation: CASSAEVTNYGYTF.

This clone appeared a single time. The chain carries TRBV19 and TRBJ1-1; a weak D match, TRBD1 (5 bases). The CDR3 length is 14 residues. Deletions cut 6 bases from V and 6 bases from J, with 17 bases between. CDR1 is LNHDA, CDR2 SQIVND, per germline (reference sequence). CDR3 in DNA: TGTGCCAGTAGCCTGGACGCCATCAGGGCTGAAGCTTTCTTT. This codes for CASSLDAIRAEAFF. Looking up the rest from reference TRBV19 and TRBJ1-1 gives the full variable domain: DGGITQSPKYLFRKEGQNVTLSCEQNLNHDAMYWYRQDPGQGLRLIYYSQIVNDFQKGDIAEGYSVSREKKESFPLTVTSAQKNPTAFYLCASSLDAIRAEAFFGQGTRLTVV.

The chain combines TRBV6-5 with TRBJ2-5; 7 positions match TRBD1. The CDR3 loop spans 16 amino acids. The V segment lost 0 bases and the J segment 1 base; nucleotides outside the gene matches: 5. Germline V gene data show CDR1 as MNHEY and CDR2 as SVGAGI. CDR3 loop: CASSYSGQPIQETQYF. Written as DNA, the CDR3 is TGTGCCAGCAGTTACTCGGGACAGCCCATCCAAGAGACCCAGTACTTC.

The rearrangement uses TRBV27 and TRBJ2-3; D gene uncertain. Trimming shortened V by 6 bases and J by 0 bases, and 4 bases separated the two germline ends. Germline CDR1 reads MNHEY; CDR2 reads SMNVEV (reference sequence). The CDR3 has 12 residues. The CDR3 region is CASRASTDTQYF. CDR3 bases: TGTGCCAGCAGGGCGAGCACAGATACGCAGTATTTT.

This clone was seen a handful of times. CDR3 nucleotides: TGTGCCAGCAGCAAAACTTTCCGGACTAGCGTTTACAATGAGCAGTTCTTC. Translating gives CASSKTFRTSVYNEQFF. This rearrangement joins TRBV7-9 to TRBJ2-1; 9 bases line up with TRBD2. After removal of 5 bases from V and 4 bases from J, the junction contained 12 bases not matched to a gene. The germline CDR1 and CDR2 sequences are SEHNR and FQNEAQ (reference sequence). The CDR3 extends over 17 amino acids.

The rearrangement uses TRBV10-3 and TRBJ1-3; a possible D gene is TRBD1 (5 bases). This CDR3 spans 15 amino acids. Trimming removed 4 bases from V and 0 bases from J, with 10 bases in between. Per germline, CDR1 ENHRY and CDR2 SYGVKD. CDR3 residues: CAISVGAISGNTIYF. CDR3 nucleotides: TGTGCCATCAGTGTTGGGGCGATCTCTGGAAACACCATATATTTT.

This rearrangement joins TRBV11-2 to TRBJ2-1; D is uncertain. CDR3 length equals 12 residues. Germline V gives CDR1 SGHAT, CDR2 FQNNGV. The V end was cut by 1 base, the J end by 10 bases, with 8 bases between. Written as DNA, the CDR3 is TGTGCCAGCAGCTTAGCCGGGTGGGAGCAGTTCTTC. Translating it yields CASSLAGWEQFF.